The 26 T cell receptor beta chains in this list originate from one sample, sequenced in a study of T cells in women clearing cervical HPV infection. Some clones are missing from TCRdb's copy, which holds only in-frame ones; the method was immunoSEQ multiplex PCR. The repertoire shows about 19,000 clones; the top ten hold less than 20%. Sample: blood buffy coat. The receptors shown here come from a woman aged 18-70 years with a cervical HPV16 infection that either progressed to CIN3+ or cleared (not recorded which).

As for this clone: The DNA ends 3 residues before the CDR3 does, and the rest of the CDR3 is filled in from the germline J gene. This chain joins TRBV19 and TRBJ2-1; 8 nucleotides align to TRBD1. Looked up from germline, CDR1 is LNHDA and CDR2 is SQIVND (reference sequence). The CDR3 totals 14 residues. The V and J ends lost 3 bases and 8 bases, in that order; junction bases with no gene match: 6. The CDR3 protein is CASSILDREDEQFF. The CDR3 DNA, read in part, is TGTGCCAGTAGTATCCTGGACAGGGAAGATGAG.

As for this clone: Read sequence stops 3 residues before the CDR3 end, and the germline J gene provides the missing end. The chain uses TRBV7-8 and TRBJ2-1; a weak D match, TRBD2 (6 bases). V was trimmed by 5 bases and J by 2 bases, leaving 10 bases between them. The germline CDR1 and CDR2 sequences are SGHVS and FQNEAQ. The CDR3 runs 14 residues. CDR3 DNA (partial): TGTGCCAGCAGCCCAGCGGGCCCCTACAATGAG. This codes for CASSPAGPYNE. The whole CDR3 region reads CASSPAGPYNEQFF.

Comment on this clone: Sequencing ends 3 residues short of the CDR3 end; the germline J gene provides the rest. The gene calls are TRBV27 and TRBJ1-4, with 9 bases matching TRBD1. Germline values: CDR1 MNHEY, CDR2 SMNVEV (reference sequence). Losses at the gene ends were 6 bases for V and 10 bases for J; bases not matched to a gene: 6. The CDR3 runs 13 residues. CDR3 protein: CASSRTGDGKLFF. The CDR3 DNA, read in part, is TGTGCCAGCAGCCGGACAGGGGATGGAAAA.

CDR3 amino acids: CASRGGYEQYF. The sequenced part of the CDR3 DNA is TGTGCCAGCAGGGGTGGTTACGAG. V and J are TRBV30 and TRBJ2-7, with D perhaps matching TRBD1 (6 bases). The read stops 3 residues short of the end of the CDR3; the missing end is completed from the germline J gene. CDR3 size: 11 residues. V gave up 8 bases and J gave up 4 bases, with 12 bases separating them. Germline assignment: CDR1 GTSNPN and CDR2 SVGIG (reference sequence).

Turning to this clone: The read halts 3 residues ahead of the CDR3 end, with the missing end drawn from the germline J gene. J is TRBJ2-2 and V is TRBV7-8, with 7 positions matching TRBD2. CDR1 and CDR2 (germline): SGHVS, FQNEAQ. The length of the CDR3 is 15 residues. The CDR3: CASSLDKGTNEKLFF. The sequenced part of the CDR3 DNA is TGTGCCAGCAGCTTAGACAAGGGGACTAATGAAAAG.

On this clone itself: Sequencing ends 3 residues short of the CDR3 end; the germline J gene provides the rest. The chain combines TRBV7-2 with TRBJ2-7, with 7 positions matching TRBD1. The CDR3 extends over 14 amino acids. V shed 5 bases, J shed 3 bases, and the junction held 7 bases outside the gene matches. CDR1 is SGHTA and CDR2 is FQGNSA in the germline V gene. The CDR3 bases that were read are TGTGCCAGCAGCCCTGGACAGGCCAACTACGAG. It yields the protein CASSPGQANYE. The whole CDR3 protein is CASSPGQANYEQYF.

For this clone: Sequencing ends 3 residues short of the CDR3 end; the germline J gene provides the rest. This rearrangement joins TRBV7-9 to TRBJ1-2; perhaps TRBD1 as D (6 bases). Germline CDR1 is SEHNR and CDR2 is FQNEAQ (reference sequence). Trimming cost V 5 bases and J 6 bases, with 16 bases left between them. This CDR3 contains 14 residues. The CDR3 here is CASSRRGSGNGYTF. The DNA read from the CDR3 is TGTGCCAGCAGCCGTAGGGGGTCGGGGAATGGC.

A remark on this clone: The read finishes 3 residues shy of the CDR3 end, and the germline J gene is used to complete it. V is TRBV7-2 and J is TRBJ2-4, with TRBD2 matching over 7 bases. Germline V gene sequence: CDR1 SGHTA, CDR2 FQGNSA. This CDR3 region has 15 residues. The CDR3 sequence: CASSPRGVWDYGQYF. CDR3 DNA, as far as it was read: TGTGCCAGCAGCCCACGGGGCGTATGGGACTATGGT. The whole variable domain, filled in from reference TRBV7-2 and TRBJ2-4, reads GAGVSQSPSNKVTEKGKDVELRCDPISGHTALYWYRQSLGQGLEFLIYFQGNSAPDKSGLPSDRFSAERTGGSVSTLTIQRTQQEDSAVYLCASSPRGVWDYGQYFGAGTRLSVL.

Incomplete CDR3 DNA: TGTGCCAGCAGTCAGGGGGCGGAAGAGACC. This gives the protein CASSQGAEET. The full CDR3 protein is CASSQGAEETQYF. This chain links TRBV6-4 with TRBJ2-5; TRBD1 matches 8 bases. Read data end 3 residues before the CDR3 end; the end is taken from the germline J gene. Germline CDR1 and CDR2: MRHNA and SNTAGT. The J segment lost 3 bases and the V segment lost 5 bases, leaving 2 bases of the junction unmatched. This CDR3 region has 13 residues.

Comments on this clone: The read halts 3 residues ahead of the CDR3 end, with the missing end drawn from the germline J gene. J is TRBJ1-1 and V is TRBV29-1, with D uncertain. Trimming pared 6 bases from V and 4 bases from J, leaving 12 bases between. The CDR3 extends over 12 amino acids. Germline V gene sequence: CDR1 SQVTM, CDR2 ANQGSEA. The CDR3 sequence: CSVSDRGTEAFF. Partial CDR3 DNA: TGCAGCGTCTCTGACCGGGGCACTGAA.

The covered CDR3 bases are TGCGCCAGCAGCATCTGGGGACAGGGAGAGGGCGAG. Protein product: CASSIWGQGEGE. The entire CDR3 reads CASSIWGQGEGEQYF. The chain combines TRBV5-1 with TRBJ2-7; 9 bases match TRBD1. The CDR3 goes on 3 residues after the read ends, and that part is filled in from the germline J gene. The CDR3 is made up of 15 amino acids. V was pared by 4 bases and J by 6 bases, with 11 bases of the junction left unmatched. In germline, CDR1 is SGHRS, CDR2 YFSETQ.

A word on this clone: The read stops 3 residues short of the end of the CDR3; the missing end is completed from the germline J gene. The chain couples TRBV7-2 to TRBJ2-4; D gene unclear. Per the germline V gene, CDR1 is SGHTA and CDR2 is FQGNSA. CDR3 length: 13 residues. The CDR3 DNA, read in part, is TGTGCCAGCAGCTTATACGGTTCGGGTGGT. It is translated as CASSLYGSGG. The entire CDR3 reads CASSLYGSGGQYF.

According to its frequency, this clone is medium-sized. Read coverage stops 3 residues before the CDR3 terminus; the germline J gene supplies the remainder. The genes are TRBV5-1 and TRBJ1-2; TRBD1 might be the D (6 bases). The V gene lost 4 bases and the J gene lost 4 bases, with 17 bases spanning the gap. Germline V CDR1 and CDR2: SGHRS, YFSETQ. The CDR3 covers 15 residues. The CDR3 DNA, read in part, is TGCGCCAGCAGCCCGGGGGGGGCTCTTAGCTATGGC. Protein sequence: CASSPGGALSYG. The CDR3 as a whole reads CASSPGGALSYGYTF.

As for this clone: The CDR3 end lies 3 residues beyond the end of the read and is filled in from the germline J gene. This chain links TRBV2 with TRBJ1-1; D perhaps matches TRBD1 (5 bases). V gave up 3 bases and J gave up 6 bases, with 14 bases separating them. The CDR3 extends over 14 amino acids. The V gene's germline CDR1 is SNHLY and CDR2 FYNNEI. The sequenced CDR3 bases are TGTGCCAGCAGTGAGGAGGCAGGGAGGGCTGAA. Protein product: CASSEEAGRAE. The full CDR3 is CASSEEAGRAEAFF.

To note about this clone: The CDR3 end lies 3 residues beyond the end of the read and is filled in from the germline J gene. The genes are TRBV18 and TRBJ1-3, with 8 nucleotides matching TRBD1. The V gene's germline CDR1 is KGHSH and CDR2 LQKENI. The CDR3 is 15 residues long. Incomplete CDR3 DNA: TGTGCCAGCTCACCAGTGAGGGGGCCAGGGGGCGAG. It translates to CASSPVRGPGGE. The whole CDR3 protein is CASSPVRGPGGEIYF.

As to this clone: The CDR3 end falls 3 residues outside the read, so it is completed with the germline J gene. The genes are TRBV11-3 and TRBJ2-2; 8 bases align to TRBD1. Germline assignment: CDR1 SGHNT and CDR2 YENEEA. The length of the CDR3 is 13 residues. The sequenced part of the CDR3 DNA is TGTGCCAGCAGCTTAGGGACAGGGAACTTG. Translated: CASSLGTGNL. The entire CDR3 reads CASSLGTGNLLFF. Using reference TRBV11-3 and TRBJ2-2 for the parts outside the CDR3, the full variable domain is EAGVVQSPRYKIIEKKQPVAFWCNPISGHNTLYWYLQNLGQGPELLIRYENEEAVDDSQLPKDRFSAERLKGVDSTLKIQPAELGDSAVYLCASSLGTGNLLFFGEGSRLTVL.

Comment on this clone: The sequence runs out 3 residues before the end of the CDR3; the remainder is reconstructed from the germline J gene. The V gene is TRBV7-8, the J gene TRBJ2-2; 7 nucleotides agree with TRBD1. Germline V gene sequence: CDR1 SGHVS, CDR2 FQNEAQ. This CDR3 has 16 amino acids. The sequenced CDR3 bases are TGTGCCAGCAGCTTCCGACAGGGCCCGCCTGACTCACCG. Translation gives CASSFRQGPPDSP. The whole CDR3 sequence reads CASSFRQGPPDSPLFF.

Details on this clone: The observed sequence ends 3 residues before the CDR3 terminus, with the missing tail filled in from the germline J gene. The chain couples TRBV7-9 to TRBJ2-2, with D tentatively TRBD2 (5 bases). CDR1 is SEHNR, CDR2 FQNEAQ, per germline (reference sequence). The CDR3 is 13 amino acids. The DNA read from the CDR3 is TGTGCCAGCAGCTTTCCCTCCGGACGGGGG. Translation: CASSFPSGRG. In full, the CDR3 is CASSFPSGRGLFF.

Note on this clone: The read gets to within 3 residues of the CDR3 end, and the germline J gene fills in the rest. This chain connects TRBV20-1 to TRBJ2-2; D gene unclear. CDR1 and CDR2 (germline): DFQATT, SNEGSKA (reference sequence). CDR3 length equals 18 residues. The CDR3: CSPFGTSVVNSYNSPLFF. The covered CDR3 bases are TGCAGTCCCTTCGGTACCTCCGTGGTGAACTCCTATAATTCACCG.

Notes on this clone: Read sequence stops 3 residues before the CDR3 end, and the germline J gene provides the missing end. The chain combines TRBV6-1 with TRBJ1-2; the match to TRBD1 covers 7 bases. The CDR3 sequence is 14 residues long. In germline, CDR1 is MNHNS, CDR2 SASEGT. Trimming took 4 bases from V and 4 from J; bases not matched to a gene: 6. CDR3 region: CASSVRDSGYGYTF. CDR3 DNA (partial): TGTGCCAGCAGTGTCCGGGACAGCGGCTATGGC.

A remark on this clone: The sequenced fragment ends 3 residues before the CDR3 boundary, so the rest is inferred from the germline J gene. The genes are TRBV5-5 and TRBJ2-3, with D maybe TRBD2 (6 bases). Germline V gene sequence: CDR1 SGHKS, CDR2 YYEKEE (reference sequence). V shed 4 bases and J shed 6 bases, with 18 bases lying between them. The CDR3 runs to 15 residues. The part of the CDR3 DNA that was read is TGTGCCAGCAGCCCCGGGACTTCTGCCAGGGATACG. The encoded protein is CASSPGTSARDT. The CDR3 as a whole reads CASSPGTSARDTQYF.

Points on this clone: The sequence runs out 3 residues before the end of the CDR3; the remainder is reconstructed from the germline J gene. The chain is built from TRBV7-2 and TRBJ1-6; tentatively, D is TRBD1 (5 bases). V was pared by 5 bases and J by 9 bases, with 14 bases between. Germline V gene data show CDR1 as SGHTA and CDR2 as FQGNSA. The CDR3 sequence is 14 residues long. The CDR3 sequence: CASSPRQGTSPLHF. The CDR3 bases that were read are TGTGCCAGCAGCCCGCGTCAGGGAACTTCACCC.

Comments on this clone: The CDR3 end lies 3 residues beyond the end of the read and is filled in from the germline J gene. The genes are TRBV5-8 and TRBJ2-5; 10 nucleotides line up with TRBD1. This CDR3 has 14 amino acids. J lost 5 bases, V lost 4 bases, and 5 bases had no gene match. Germline V gene data show CDR1 as SGHTS and CDR2 as YDEGEE. CDR3 loop: CASSPWGQGETQYF. The CDR3 DNA, read in part, is TGTGCCAGCAGCCCGTGGGGACAGGGGGAGACC.

Note on this clone: The observed sequence ends 3 residues before the CDR3 terminus, with the missing tail filled in from the germline J gene. The chain couples TRBV5-1 to TRBJ2-3, with 13 bases lining up with TRBD2. This CDR3 has 20 residues. After removal of 4 bases from V and 0 bases from J, the junction contained 14 bases not matched to a gene. Germline V CDR1 and CDR2: SGHRS, YFSETQ. CDR3 DNA (partial): TGCGCCAGCAGCCTTGGACCTCGGGGACTAGCGGGATCTAGCACAGATACG. Its translation: CASSLGPRGLAGSSTDT. The entire CDR3 sequence reads CASSLGPRGLAGSSTDTQYF.

A note on this clone: The read stops 3 residues short of the end of the CDR3; the missing end is completed from the germline J gene. This rearrangement joins TRBV6-2 or TRBV6-3 to TRBJ2-4; 8 bases fit TRBD1. The CDR3 is 15 amino acids. The germline V gene encodes CDR1 MNHEY and CDR2 SVGEGT. CDR3 DNA, as far as it was read: TGTGCCAGCAGTTACTTACCGCGACAGGGGTTTGGT. As protein: CASSYLPRQGFG. The CDR3, in full, reads CASSYLPRQGFGQYF.

In regard to this clone: Coverage ceases 3 residues before the CDR3 finishes, and the germline J gene fills in the end. The chain links TRBV30 to TRBJ2-3; D is possibly TRBD2 (6 bases). Per germline, CDR1 GTSNPN and CDR2 SVGIG (reference sequence). The CDR3 has 11 residues. The chain's CDR3 is CAGGSGETQYF. The part of the CDR3 DNA that was read is TGTGCCGGAGGGTCCGGAGAGACG.